A selection of T cell receptor beta chains follows, all from one sample in a study of CD8 T cells in Susac syndrome. TCRdb re-derived calls from the immunoSEQ multiplex PCR reads in MiXCR, one entry per CDR3 protein. The sample has 210,000 or so distinct CDR3 sequences, 92% seen once. The source material was CD8+ T cells from PBMCs. The receptors originated from a human donor with multiple sclerosis. The CDR3 runs from the conserved cysteine through the conserved F or W. The order of the fields is CDR3 DNA, CDR3 protein, J gene, V gene, clone size, D gene. A D gene is named only where the DNA matches it firmly. Rows may omit the clone size; those that give it use once, few, many or a size class.

cdr3_nt: TGTGCCAGCAGTTACTCGGCAAGCCCAAGATACAATGAGCAGTTCTTC; cdr3_aa: CASSYSASPRYNEQFF; j_call: TRBJ2-1; v_call: TRBV6-5; clone_size: once; d_call: NA
cdr3_nt: TGTGCCAGCAGCCAAGATAAGGGATACAATGAGCAGTTCTTC; cdr3_aa: CASSQDKGYNEQFF; j_call: TRBJ2-1; v_call: TRBV4-2; clone_size: NA; d_call: NA
cdr3_nt: TGTGCCAGCAGCTGGATCGGACGGAGAAACACCGGGGAGCTGTTTTTT; cdr3_aa: CASSWIGRRNTGELFF; j_call: TRBJ2-2; v_call: TRBV5-6; clone_size: NA; d_call: NA
cdr3_nt: TGTGCCAGCAGTTACTCGAATCCAGGGAAGCCCACCACCTACGACAATGAGCAGTTCTTC; cdr3_aa: CASSYSNPGKPTTYDNEQFF; j_call: TRBJ2-1; v_call: TRBV6-5; clone_size: NA; d_call: NA
cdr3_nt: TGTGCCAGCAGCTTGGGTCACACTACCACAGATACGCAGTATTTT; cdr3_aa: CASSLGHTTTDTQYF; j_call: TRBJ2-3; v_call: TRBV5-6; clone_size: NA; d_call: NA
cdr3_nt: TGTGCCAGCAGTTCCAACCGAGTGACCCAGTACTTC; cdr3_aa: CASSSNRVTQYF; j_call: TRBJ2-5; v_call: TRBV6-6; clone_size: NA; d_call: NA
cdr3_nt: TGTGCCAGCAGCGCGGGGGACTTCACCTACGAGCAGTACTTC; cdr3_aa: CASSAGDFTYEQYF; j_call: TRBJ2-7; v_call: TRBV9; clone_size: NA; d_call: NA
cdr3_nt: TGTGCCAGCAGCGTAGGGGGTTCCAGCAAGGAAGCTTTCTTT; cdr3_aa: CASSVGGSSKEAFF; j_call: TRBJ1-1; v_call: TRBV9; clone_size: NA; d_call: NA
cdr3_nt: TGTGCCAGCAGCGTAGGAGGAGGACAGGCAAACTACGAGCAGTACTTC; cdr3_aa: CASSVGGGQANYEQYF; j_call: TRBJ2-7; v_call: TRBV9; clone_size: NA; d_call: TRBD1
cdr3_nt: TGCGCCAGCAGGTCCGAGGGTTCCTACGAGCAGTACTTC; cdr3_aa: CASRSEGSYEQYF; j_call: TRBJ2-7; v_call: TRBV5-1; clone_size: NA; d_call: NA
cdr3_nt: TGTGCCAGCAGTGAAGATCACACGTACAATGAGCAGTTCTTC; cdr3_aa: CASSEDHTYNEQFF; j_call: TRBJ2-1; v_call: TRBV2; clone_size: NA; d_call: NA
cdr3_nt: TGTGCCAGCAGCTTGGAGGCGGCCGTGTTGTTGGGGGACTATGGCTACACCTTC; cdr3_aa: CASSLEAAVLLGDYGYTF; j_call: TRBJ1-2; v_call: TRBV5-4; clone_size: NA; d_call: NA
cdr3_nt: TGTGCCAGCAGCGCCGAGTCGGGCACAGATACGCAGTATTTT; cdr3_aa: CASSAESGTDTQYF; j_call: TRBJ2-3; v_call: TRBV11-1; clone_size: NA; d_call: NA
cdr3_nt: TGTGCCACCACGGAGCAGTTCTTC; cdr3_aa: CATTEQFF; j_call: TRBJ2-1; v_call: TRBV15; clone_size: NA; d_call: NA
cdr3_nt: TGTGCCAGCAGCTTTGCTGGACAGGAAAACATTCAGTACTTC; cdr3_aa: CASSFAGQENIQYF; j_call: TRBJ2-4; v_call: TRBV27; clone_size: NA; d_call: TRBD1
cdr3_nt: TGCGCCAGCAGCTCGGGGAATGAGCAGTTCTTC; cdr3_aa: CASSSGNEQFF; j_call: TRBJ2-1; v_call: TRBV5-1; clone_size: NA; d_call: NA
cdr3_nt: TGCGCCAGCCAAGCGGGGGATACGCAGTATTTT; cdr3_aa: CASQAGDTQYF; j_call: TRBJ2-3; v_call: TRBV4-1; clone_size: NA; d_call: TRBD2
cdr3_nt: TGTGCCAGCAGCGATTTGGGGGACACCACCCTTCAGCAGTACTTC; cdr3_aa: CASSDLGDTTLQQYF; j_call: TRBJ2-7; v_call: TRBV2; clone_size: NA; d_call: NA
cdr3_nt: TGTGCCAGCAGCCTACTAGCGGGAGGGCCTTATGAGCAGTTCTTC; cdr3_aa: CASSLLAGGPYEQFF; j_call: TRBJ2-1; v_call: TRBV6-2/TRBV6-3; clone_size: NA; d_call: TRBD2
cdr3_nt: TGTGCCAGCAGTTTAGCTAGCGCGGACCCCTCCTACAATGAGCAGTTCTTC; cdr3_aa: CASSLASADPSYNEQFF; j_call: TRBJ2-1; v_call: TRBV12-3/TRBV12-4; clone_size: NA; d_call: NA
cdr3_nt: TGTGCCAGCAGCGTCGACTGGTTTAATGAAAAACTGTTTTTT; cdr3_aa: CASSVDWFNEKLFF; j_call: TRBJ1-4; v_call: TRBV9; clone_size: NA; d_call: NA
cdr3_nt: TGCAGTGCTAGAGATGGCGCGTCCCGACTTGTAGATACGCAGTATTTT; cdr3_aa: CSARDGASRLVDTQYF; j_call: TRBJ2-3; v_call: TRBV20-1; clone_size: NA; d_call: NA
cdr3_nt: TGCGCCAGCAGCTTGGTCGGATATGTAGCGGGGTCGATAGGCTCCTACAATGAGCAGTTCTTC; cdr3_aa: CASSLVGYVAGSIGSYNEQFF; j_call: TRBJ2-1; v_call: TRBV5-1; clone_size: NA; d_call: TRBD2
cdr3_nt: TGTGCCAGCAGTGAGATGGGGGCCGGCTACACCTTC; cdr3_aa: CASSEMGAGYTF; j_call: TRBJ1-2; v_call: TRBV6-1; clone_size: NA; d_call: NA
cdr3_nt: TGTGCCAGCAGTGAATCTGATGCGGGACTAGCATCGTCCGGGGAGCTGTTTTTT; cdr3_aa: CASSESDAGLASSGELFF; j_call: TRBJ2-2; v_call: TRBV25-1; clone_size: NA; d_call: TRBD2
cdr3_nt: TGCGCCAGCAGCCAAGGAAGCGCGACCTCCTACAATGAGCAGTTCTTC; cdr3_aa: CASSQGSATSYNEQFF; j_call: TRBJ2-1; v_call: TRBV4-1; clone_size: NA; d_call: NA
cdr3_nt: TGCAGCGATGGGACAGTTGAAGCTTTCTTT; cdr3_aa: CSDGTVEAFF; j_call: TRBJ1-1; v_call: TRBV29-1; clone_size: NA; d_call: TRBD1
cdr3_nt: TGTGCCAGCAGTTACTCGACCGAGGGACTAGCGGGAGCGTCCTACGAGCAGTACTTC; cdr3_aa: CASSYSTEGLAGASYEQYF; j_call: TRBJ2-7; v_call: TRBV6-5; clone_size: NA; d_call: TRBD2
cdr3_nt: TGTGCCAGCAGCTTATTGATTACCGGGACAGCCGGCACAGATACGCAGTATTTT; cdr3_aa: CASSLLITGTAGTDTQYF; j_call: TRBJ2-3; v_call: TRBV7-9; clone_size: NA; d_call: TRBD1
cdr3_nt: TGTGCCAGCAGACCAACAGGGTACACTGAAGCTTTCTTT; cdr3_aa: CASRPTGYTEAFF; j_call: TRBJ1-1; v_call: TRBV27; clone_size: NA; d_call: NA
cdr3_nt: TGTGCCAGCAGCCAGGGGGACAGCGAGCAGTACTTC; cdr3_aa: CASSQGDSEQYF; j_call: TRBJ2-7; v_call: TRBV6-5; clone_size: NA; d_call: TRBD1
cdr3_nt: TGTGCCAGCAGTGACGGGACTCGCACCGGAGACTTC; cdr3_aa: CASSDGTRTGDF; j_call: TRBJ2-7; v_call: TRBV6-1; clone_size: NA; d_call: NA
cdr3_nt: TGCAGTGCCAGCGACAGGGGCTACGAGCAGTACTTC; cdr3_aa: CSASDRGYEQYF; j_call: TRBJ2-7; v_call: TRBV20-1; clone_size: once; d_call: TRBD1
cdr3_nt: TGTGCCAGCAGTTTACAGGGATCGCATGGCTACACCTTC; cdr3_aa: CASSLQGSHGYTF; j_call: TRBJ1-2; v_call: TRBV12-3/TRBV12-4; clone_size: NA; d_call: NA
cdr3_nt: TGTGCCAGCAGCTCCCTGATCGGGGAGACCCAGTACTTC; cdr3_aa: CASSSLIGETQYF; j_call: TRBJ2-5; v_call: TRBV7-3; clone_size: NA; d_call: NA
cdr3_nt: TGTGCCAGTAGTTCAGGGACAGGGTTCGACGAGCAGTACTTC; cdr3_aa: CASSSGTGFDEQYF; j_call: TRBJ2-7; v_call: TRBV19; clone_size: NA; d_call: TRBD1
cdr3_nt: TGTGCCAGCAGTGAACGGTCTTTATTCTATGGCTACACCTTC; cdr3_aa: CASSERSLFYGYTF; j_call: TRBJ1-2; v_call: TRBV6-1; clone_size: NA; d_call: NA
cdr3_nt: TGTGCCAGCAGGGAGGGGGCTGAAGCTTTCTTT; cdr3_aa: CASREGAEAFF; j_call: TRBJ1-1; v_call: TRBV7-6; clone_size: NA; d_call: NA
cdr3_nt: TGTGCCAGTAGTTTTACAGGGGGGAGATATGAGCAGTTCTTC; cdr3_aa: CASSFTGGRYEQFF; j_call: TRBJ2-1; v_call: TRBV19; clone_size: NA; d_call: TRBD1
cdr3_nt: TGTGCCAGCGGGGGAAGCGGGACTTCCCCCTACGAGCAGTACTTC; cdr3_aa: CASGGSGTSPYEQYF; j_call: TRBJ2-7; v_call: TRBV9; clone_size: NA; d_call: TRBD2
cdr3_nt: TGTGCCAGCAGTGAAGTTGGGTCCGGGGAGCTGTTTTTT; cdr3_aa: CASSEVGSGELFF; j_call: TRBJ2-2; v_call: TRBV2; clone_size: NA; d_call: NA
cdr3_nt: TGCAGCGTTGAAGGGCAGGGGGGGTACGAGCAGTACTTC; cdr3_aa: CSVEGQGGYEQYF; j_call: TRBJ2-7; v_call: TRBV29-1; clone_size: few; d_call: NA
cdr3_nt: TGTGCTTTTTCGGGCACGAACACTGAAGCTTTCTTT; cdr3_aa: CAFSGTNTEAFF; j_call: TRBJ1-1; v_call: TRBV30; clone_size: once; d_call: NA
cdr3_nt: TGTGCCAGCAAGGACCGTTACCAAGAGACCCAGTACTTC; cdr3_aa: CASKDRYQETQYF; j_call: TRBJ2-5; v_call: TRBV3-1; clone_size: NA; d_call: NA
cdr3_nt: TGTGCCAGCAGCCAAGATCCCCCCGGGTACGGGGGCACTGAAGCTTTCTTT; cdr3_aa: CASSQDPPGYGGTEAFF; j_call: TRBJ1-1; v_call: TRBV14; clone_size: NA; d_call: NA
cdr3_nt: TGTGCCAGCAGCTTCCAGCAGACTTATCCTACGCAGTATTTT; cdr3_aa: CASSFQQTYPTQYF; j_call: TRBJ2-3; v_call: TRBV5-6; clone_size: NA; d_call: NA